The TCR beta chain described here comes from a study of cytomegalovirus exposure and HLA in healthy donors. Study conclusions and caveats: One variant, a missense change in DCLRE1C, was linked in a later analysis to TCR beta V- and J-gene trimming. As was reported, the HLA-A and HLA-B alleles of most subjects were accurately predicted from TCR beta sequences. Presence/absence analyses treated sequencing depth as roughly uniform across donors.

V lost 6 bases and J lost 8, with 16 bases in between. CDR3 length: 13 residues. CDR1 and CDR2 from the germline V gene are LNHDA and SQIVND (reference sequence). Primers: 60 Vbeta forward and 13 Jbeta reverse. The data were produced by immunoSEQ multiplex PCR, yet TCRdb's version contains in-frame clones alone and is incomplete. This table holds 100,000 to 150,000 clones, 65% to 85% found once. For this clone: The antigen is not known.

The V call is TRBV19, the J call TRBJ1-2, with D unclear. The sequence was obtained from a young woman in good health and CMV-seronegative. The sequenced material came from PBMCs. DNA of the CDR3: TGTGCCAGTAGGACCGACTTAATCGGGGGCTACACCTTC. The encoded protein is CASRTDLIGGYTF.